The clone carrying this T cell receptor (beta chain) was recorded only once. Its antigen is not identified. This CDR3 is 11 amino acids long. TRB rearrangements were amplified by multiplex PCR with BIOMED2 TRB-A/B primers. TCRdb re-analysed the multiplex PCR reads in MiXCR, keeping a single row per CDR3 protein. The sample has some 11,000 distinct CDR3 sequences, around 31% seen once. The entry originates in a study of T and B cells in COVID-19 patients. Study findings and constraints: Sorted SARS-CoV-2-responsive or tetramer+ T cells and CD4+, regulatory and CD8+ subsets were not yet sequenced.

TRB was amplified from about 250-500 ng of blood genomic DNA. This rearrangement joins TRBV12-3 or TRBV12-4 to TRBJ2-7; D gene uncertain. TRBJ2-1 matches the DNA end more closely, so the J call is doubtful. Sequencing was carried out using blood. The origin of this receptor is a human donor with active COVID-19. CDR3: CASSLRGEQFF. The CDR3 region has the DNA TGTGCCAGCAGCCTGAGAGGTGAGCAGTTCTTC.